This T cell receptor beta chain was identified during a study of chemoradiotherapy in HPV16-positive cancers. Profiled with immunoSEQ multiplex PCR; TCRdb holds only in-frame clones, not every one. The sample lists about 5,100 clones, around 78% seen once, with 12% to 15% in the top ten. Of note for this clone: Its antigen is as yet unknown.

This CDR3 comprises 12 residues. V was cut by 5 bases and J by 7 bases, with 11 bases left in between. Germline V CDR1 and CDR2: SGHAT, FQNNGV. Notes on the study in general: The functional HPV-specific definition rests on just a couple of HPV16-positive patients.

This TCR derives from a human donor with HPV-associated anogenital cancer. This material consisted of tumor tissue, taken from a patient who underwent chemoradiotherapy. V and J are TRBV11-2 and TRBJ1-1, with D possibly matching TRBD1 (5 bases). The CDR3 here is CASSLTGLEAFF. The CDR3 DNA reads TGTGCCAGCAGCCTCACAGGACTTGAAGCTTTCTTT.